This T cell receptor beta chain was sequenced during a study of blood T cell repertoires in COVID-19. Study in general: The origin of the acute and convalescent COVID-19 samples was the United States, Italy and Spain. In each case, the material was cDNA or gDNA derived from T cells, B-cell-depleted T cells, or PBMCs.

The CDR3 totals 14 residues. CDR1 is MNHEY, CDR2 SVGAGI, per germline. The V end lost 0 bases, the J end lost 8 bases, and 13 bases lay between the germline ends. Enrolled through a virtual design, the participants were between about 18 and 100 years of age and came from some 25 US areas. Grouping used clinical history reported by participants in a survey and questionnaire. TCRdb keeps only in-frame clones here, not all; method: immunoSEQ multiplex PCR. The profile shows 150,000 or so clones, around 80% of them singletons. V and J are TRBV6-5 and TRBJ1-2; the D gene is possibly TRBD1 (6 bases). This receptor was obtained from a woman between 55 and 75 years old who had recovered from COVID-19. Sequencing was performed on PBMCs or T cells enriched from blood (not recorded which). For the CDR3, the DNA is TGTGCCAGCAGTTACTCGAAACAGGGTGTAGGCTACACCTTC. Its translation: CASSYSKQGVGYTF.